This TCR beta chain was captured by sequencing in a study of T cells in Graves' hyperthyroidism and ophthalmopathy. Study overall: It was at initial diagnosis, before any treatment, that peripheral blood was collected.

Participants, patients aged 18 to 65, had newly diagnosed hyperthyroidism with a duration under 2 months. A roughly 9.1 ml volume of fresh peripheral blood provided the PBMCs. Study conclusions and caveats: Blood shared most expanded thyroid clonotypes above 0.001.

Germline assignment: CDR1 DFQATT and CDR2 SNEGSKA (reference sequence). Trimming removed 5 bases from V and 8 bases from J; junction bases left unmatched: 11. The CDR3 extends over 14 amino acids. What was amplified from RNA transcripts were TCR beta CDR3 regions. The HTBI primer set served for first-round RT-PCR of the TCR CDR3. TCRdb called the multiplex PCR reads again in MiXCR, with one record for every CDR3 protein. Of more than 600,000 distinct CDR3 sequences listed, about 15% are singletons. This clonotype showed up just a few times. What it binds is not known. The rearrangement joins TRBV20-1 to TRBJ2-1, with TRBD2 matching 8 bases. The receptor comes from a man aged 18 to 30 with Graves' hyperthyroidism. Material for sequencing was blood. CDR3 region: CSALKGTRVDEQFF. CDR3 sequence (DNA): TGCAGTGCTCTCAAGGGGACTAGGGTGGATGAGCAGTTCTTC.